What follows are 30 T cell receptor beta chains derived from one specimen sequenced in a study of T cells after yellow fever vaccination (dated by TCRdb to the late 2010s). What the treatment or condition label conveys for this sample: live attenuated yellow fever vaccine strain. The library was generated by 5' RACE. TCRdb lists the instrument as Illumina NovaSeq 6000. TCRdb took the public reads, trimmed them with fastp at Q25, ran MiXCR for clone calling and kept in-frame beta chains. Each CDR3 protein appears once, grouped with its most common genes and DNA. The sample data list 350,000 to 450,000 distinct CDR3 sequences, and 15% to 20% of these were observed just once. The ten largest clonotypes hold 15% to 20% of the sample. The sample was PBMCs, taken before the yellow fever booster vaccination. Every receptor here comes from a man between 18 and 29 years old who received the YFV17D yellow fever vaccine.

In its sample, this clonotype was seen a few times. In DNA form, the CDR3 reads TGTGCCAGTAGCCCTTCGGGCTTCGCGCAGTATTTT. Its protein is CASSPSGFAQYF. V and J are TRBV6-5 and TRBJ2-3; D gene uncertain. The CDR3 spans 12 residues. The V and J ends lost 9 bases and 10 bases respectively, with 17 bases between them. From germline, CDR1 is MNHEY and CDR2 SVGAGI.

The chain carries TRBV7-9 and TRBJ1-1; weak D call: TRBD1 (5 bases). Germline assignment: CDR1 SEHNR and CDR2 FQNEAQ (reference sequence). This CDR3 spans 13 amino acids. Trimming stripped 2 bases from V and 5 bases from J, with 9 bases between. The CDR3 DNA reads TGTGCCAGCAGCTTAAACTGGGGGACTGAAGCTTTCTTT. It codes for CASSLNWGTEAFF.

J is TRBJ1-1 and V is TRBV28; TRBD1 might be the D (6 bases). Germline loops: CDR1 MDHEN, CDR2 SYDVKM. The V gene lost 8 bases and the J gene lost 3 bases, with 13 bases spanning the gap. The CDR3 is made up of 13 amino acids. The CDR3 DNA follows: TGTGCCAGCGATGACAGGCAGTACACTGAAGCTTTCTTT. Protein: CASDDRQYTEAFF. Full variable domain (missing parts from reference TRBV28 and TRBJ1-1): DVKVTQSSRYLVKRTGEKVFLECVQDMDHENMFWYRQDPGLGLRLIYFSYDVKMKEKGDIPEGYSVSREKKERFSLILESASTNQTSMYLCASDDRQYTEAFFGQGTRLTVV.

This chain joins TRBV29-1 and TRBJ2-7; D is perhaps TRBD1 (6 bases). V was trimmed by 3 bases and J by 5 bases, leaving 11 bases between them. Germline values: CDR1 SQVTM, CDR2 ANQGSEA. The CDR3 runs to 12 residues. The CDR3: CSVDLGADEQYF. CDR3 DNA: TGCAGCGTTGACTTGGGGGCCGACGAGCAGTACTTC.

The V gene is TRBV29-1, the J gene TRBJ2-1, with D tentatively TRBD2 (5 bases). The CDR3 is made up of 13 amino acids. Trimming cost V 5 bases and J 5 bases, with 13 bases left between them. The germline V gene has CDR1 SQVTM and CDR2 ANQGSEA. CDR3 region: CSVRPGWDNEQFF. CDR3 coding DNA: TGCAGCGTTCGTCCGGGGTGGGACAATGAGCAGTTCTTC.

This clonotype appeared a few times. The CDR3 region is CASSLAQTDAYEQYF. The CDR3 nucleotides read TGTGCCAGCAGCTTAGCGCAGACGGACGCCTACGAGCAGTACTTC. The chain couples TRBV7-2 to TRBJ2-7, with D unresolved. This CDR3 region has 15 residues. From germline, CDR1 is SGHTA and CDR2 FQGNSA. V was cut by 0 bases and J by 2 bases, with 11 bases left in between.

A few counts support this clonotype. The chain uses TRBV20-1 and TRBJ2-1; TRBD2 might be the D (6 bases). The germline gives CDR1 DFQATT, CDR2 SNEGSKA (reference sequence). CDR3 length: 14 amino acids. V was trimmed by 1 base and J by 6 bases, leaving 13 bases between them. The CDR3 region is CSARVPGGANEQFF. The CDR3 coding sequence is TGCAGTGCTAGAGTCCCCGGCGGGGCCAATGAGCAGTTCTTC.

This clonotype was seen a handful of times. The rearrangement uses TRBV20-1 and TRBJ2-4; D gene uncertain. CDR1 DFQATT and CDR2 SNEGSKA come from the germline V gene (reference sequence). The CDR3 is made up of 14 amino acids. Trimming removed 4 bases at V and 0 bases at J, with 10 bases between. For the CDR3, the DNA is TGCAGTGCTATCTCAGGTGTAGCCAAAAACATTCAGTACTTC. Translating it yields CSAISGVAKNIQYF.

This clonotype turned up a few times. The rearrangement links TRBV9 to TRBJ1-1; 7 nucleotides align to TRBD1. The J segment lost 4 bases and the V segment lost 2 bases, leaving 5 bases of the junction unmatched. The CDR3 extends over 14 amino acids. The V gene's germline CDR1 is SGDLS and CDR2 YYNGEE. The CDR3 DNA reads TGTGCCAGCAGCGTCAGTCCAGGGGGCACTGAAGCTTTCTTT. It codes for CASSVSPGGTEAFF.

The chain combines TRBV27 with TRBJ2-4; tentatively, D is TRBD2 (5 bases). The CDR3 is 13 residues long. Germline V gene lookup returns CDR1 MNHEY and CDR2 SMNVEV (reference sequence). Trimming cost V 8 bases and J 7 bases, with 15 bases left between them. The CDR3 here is CASRQARGNIQYF. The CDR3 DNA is TGTGCCAGCCGGCAAGCGCGAGGGAACATTCAGTACTTC.

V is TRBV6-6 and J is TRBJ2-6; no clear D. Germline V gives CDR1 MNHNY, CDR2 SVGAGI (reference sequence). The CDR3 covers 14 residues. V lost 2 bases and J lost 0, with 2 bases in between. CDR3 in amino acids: CASSYRSGANVLTF. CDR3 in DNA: TGTGCCAGCAGTTACCGCTCTGGGGCCAACGTCCTGACTTTC.

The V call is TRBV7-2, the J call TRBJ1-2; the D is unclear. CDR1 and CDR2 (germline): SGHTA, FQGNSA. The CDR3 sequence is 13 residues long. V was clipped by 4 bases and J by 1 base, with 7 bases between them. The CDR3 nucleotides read TGTGCCAGCAGCTCGACTTTTAACTATGGCTACACCTTC. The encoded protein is CASSSTFNYGYTF.

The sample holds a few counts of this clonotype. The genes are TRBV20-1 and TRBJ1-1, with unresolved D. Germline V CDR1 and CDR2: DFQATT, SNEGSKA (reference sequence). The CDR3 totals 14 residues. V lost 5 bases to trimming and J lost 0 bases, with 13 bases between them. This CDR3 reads CSAGRHLMNTEAFF. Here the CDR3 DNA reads TGCAGTGCTGGCAGACACCTCATGAACACTGAAGCTTTCTTT.

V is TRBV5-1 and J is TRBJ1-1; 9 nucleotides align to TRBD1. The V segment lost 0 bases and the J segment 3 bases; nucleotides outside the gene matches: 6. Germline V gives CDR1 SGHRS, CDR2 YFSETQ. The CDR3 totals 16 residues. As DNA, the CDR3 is TGCGCCAGCAGCTTGGTAGGGACAGGGCTTGACACTGAAGCTTTCTTT. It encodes CASSLVGTGLDTEAFF.

CDR3 in DNA: TGCAGCGTGGGACAGGGGGCTCTCGGGGCTTTCTTT. Its translation: CSVGQGALGAFF. This chain joins TRBV29-1 and TRBJ1-1; 12 bases agree with TRBD1. J gave up 11 bases and V 6 bases, and 7 bases lay outside the gene matches. CDR3 length equals 12 residues. Per germline, CDR1 SQVTM and CDR2 ANQGSEA.

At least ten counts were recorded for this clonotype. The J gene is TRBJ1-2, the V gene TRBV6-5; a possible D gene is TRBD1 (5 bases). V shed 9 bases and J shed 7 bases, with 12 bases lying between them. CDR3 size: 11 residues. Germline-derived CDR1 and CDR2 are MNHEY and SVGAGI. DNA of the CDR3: TGTGCCAGATGGGGGGAGGGTGGCTACACCTTC. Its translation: CARWGEGGYTF.

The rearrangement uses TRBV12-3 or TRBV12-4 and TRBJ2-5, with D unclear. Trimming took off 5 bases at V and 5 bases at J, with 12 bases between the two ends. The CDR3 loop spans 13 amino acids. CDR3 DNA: TGTGCCAGCAGTCGATTAGATGAGGAGACCCAGTACTTC. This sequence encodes CASSRLDEETQYF.

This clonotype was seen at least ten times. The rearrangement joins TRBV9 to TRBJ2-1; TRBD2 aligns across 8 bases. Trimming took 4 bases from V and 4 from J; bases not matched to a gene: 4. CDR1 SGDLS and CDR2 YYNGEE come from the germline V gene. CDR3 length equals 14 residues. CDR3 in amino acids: CASSRGGKYNEQFF. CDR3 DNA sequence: TGTGCCAGCAGCCGGGGGGGCAAATACAATGAGCAGTTCTTC.

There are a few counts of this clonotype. For the CDR3, the DNA is TGCGCCAGCAGCAAAATGGTTTTTTATGGCTACACCTTC. This encodes CASSKMVFYGYTF. This chain joins TRBV4-1 and TRBJ1-2; D unclear. Germline V gene data show CDR1 as MGHRA and CDR2 as YSYEKL. V lost 5 bases and J lost 5, with 12 bases in between. The CDR3 totals 13 residues.

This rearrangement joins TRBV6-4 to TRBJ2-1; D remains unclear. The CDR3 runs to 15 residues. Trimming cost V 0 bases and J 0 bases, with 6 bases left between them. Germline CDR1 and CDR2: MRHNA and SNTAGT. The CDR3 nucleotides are TGTGCCAGCAGTGACTCAAGGGACTCCTACAATGAGCAGTTCTTC. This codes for CASSDSRDSYNEQFF.

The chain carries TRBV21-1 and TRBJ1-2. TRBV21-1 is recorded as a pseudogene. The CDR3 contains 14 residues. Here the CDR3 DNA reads TGTGCCAGCAGCAAATTGTGGGTGAACTATGGCTACACCTTC. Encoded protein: CASSKLWVNYGYTF.

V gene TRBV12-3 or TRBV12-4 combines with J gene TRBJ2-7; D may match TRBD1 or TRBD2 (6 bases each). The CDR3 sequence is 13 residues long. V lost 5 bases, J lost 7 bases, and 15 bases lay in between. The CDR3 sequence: CASSTSGASEQYV. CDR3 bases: TGTGCCAGCAGTACCTCGGGGGCCTCGGAGCAGTACGTC.

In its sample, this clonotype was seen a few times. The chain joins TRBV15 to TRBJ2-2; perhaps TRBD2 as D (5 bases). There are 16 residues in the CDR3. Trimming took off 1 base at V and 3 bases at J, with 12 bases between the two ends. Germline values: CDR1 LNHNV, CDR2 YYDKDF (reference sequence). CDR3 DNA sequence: TGTGCCACCAGCAGAGTAGCGTTTGAGGACACCGGGGAGCTGTTTTTT. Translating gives CATSRVAFEDTGELFF. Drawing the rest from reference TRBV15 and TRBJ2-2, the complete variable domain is DAMVIQNPRYQVTQFGKPVTLSCSQTLNHNVMYWYQQKSSQAPKLLFHYYDKDFNNEADTPDNFQSRRPNTSFCFLDIRSPGLGDTAMYLCATSRVAFEDTGELFFGEGSRLTVL.

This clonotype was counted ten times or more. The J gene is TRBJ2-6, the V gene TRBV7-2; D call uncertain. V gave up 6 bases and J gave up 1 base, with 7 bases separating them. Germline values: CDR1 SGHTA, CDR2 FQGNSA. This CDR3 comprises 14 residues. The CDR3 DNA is TGTGCCAGCAGGTCCGGTTCTGGGGCCAACGTCCTGACTTTC. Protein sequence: CASRSGSGANVLTF.

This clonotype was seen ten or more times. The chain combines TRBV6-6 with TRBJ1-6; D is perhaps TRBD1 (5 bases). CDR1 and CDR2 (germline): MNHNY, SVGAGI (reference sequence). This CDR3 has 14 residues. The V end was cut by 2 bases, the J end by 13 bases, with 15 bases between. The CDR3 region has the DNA TGTGCCAGCAGTTACGGGGCAGGGAGCCCTCCCCTCCACTTT. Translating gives CASSYGAGSPPLHF.

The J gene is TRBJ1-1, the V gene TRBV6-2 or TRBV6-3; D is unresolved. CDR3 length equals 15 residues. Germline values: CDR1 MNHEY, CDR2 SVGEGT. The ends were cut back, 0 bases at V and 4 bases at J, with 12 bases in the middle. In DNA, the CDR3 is TGTGCCAGCAGTTACTCTGGTAAAGCGAGCACTGAAGCTTTCTTT. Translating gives CASSYSGKASTEAFF.

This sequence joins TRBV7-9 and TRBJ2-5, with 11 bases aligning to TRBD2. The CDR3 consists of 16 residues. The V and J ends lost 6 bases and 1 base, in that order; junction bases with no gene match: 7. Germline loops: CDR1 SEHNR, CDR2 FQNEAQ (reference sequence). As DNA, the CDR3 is TGTGCCAGCAGTTCTCCCGGGACTAGCGGCCAAGAGACCCAGTACTTC. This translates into CASSSPGTSGQETQYF. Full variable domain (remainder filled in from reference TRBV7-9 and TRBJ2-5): DTGVSQNPRHKITKRGQNVTFRCDPISEHNRLYWYRQTLGQGPEFLTYFQNEAQLEKSRLLSDRFSAERPKGSFSTLEIQRTEQGDSAMYLCASSSPGTSGQETQYFGPGTRLLVL.

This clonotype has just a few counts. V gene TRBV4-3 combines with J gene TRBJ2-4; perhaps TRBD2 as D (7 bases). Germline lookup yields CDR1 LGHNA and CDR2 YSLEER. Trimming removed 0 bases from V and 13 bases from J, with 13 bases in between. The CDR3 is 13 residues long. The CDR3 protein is CASSQDLAGAQYF. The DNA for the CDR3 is TGCGCCAGCAGCCAAGATCTCGCGGGGGCACAGTACTTC.

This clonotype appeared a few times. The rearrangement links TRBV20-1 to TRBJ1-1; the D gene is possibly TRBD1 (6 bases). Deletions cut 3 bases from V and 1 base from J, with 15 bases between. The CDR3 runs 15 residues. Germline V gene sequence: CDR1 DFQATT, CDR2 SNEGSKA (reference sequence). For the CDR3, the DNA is TGCAGTGCTAGCGGTACAGGGCAAAAGAACACTGAAGCTTTCTTT. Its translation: CSASGTGQKNTEAFF.

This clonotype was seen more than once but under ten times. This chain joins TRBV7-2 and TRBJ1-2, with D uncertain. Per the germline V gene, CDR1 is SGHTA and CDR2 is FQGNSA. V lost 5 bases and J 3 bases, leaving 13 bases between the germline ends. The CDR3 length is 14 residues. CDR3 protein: CASSPAVGYYGYTF. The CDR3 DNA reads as TGTGCCAGCAGCCCCGCGGTAGGGTACTATGGCTACACCTTC.